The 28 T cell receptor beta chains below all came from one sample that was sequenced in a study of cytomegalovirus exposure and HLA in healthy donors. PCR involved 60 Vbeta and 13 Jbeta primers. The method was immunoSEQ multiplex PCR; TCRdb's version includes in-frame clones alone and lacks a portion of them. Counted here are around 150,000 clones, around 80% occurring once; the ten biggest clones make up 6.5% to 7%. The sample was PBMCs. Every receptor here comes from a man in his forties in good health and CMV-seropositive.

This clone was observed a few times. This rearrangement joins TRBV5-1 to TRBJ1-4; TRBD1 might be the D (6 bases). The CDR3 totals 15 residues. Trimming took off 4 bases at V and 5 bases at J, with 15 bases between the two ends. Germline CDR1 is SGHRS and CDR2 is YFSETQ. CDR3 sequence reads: CASSRNTGLNEKLFF. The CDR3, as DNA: TGCGCCAGCAGCCGAAATACAGGGTTAAATGAAAAACTGTTTTTT.

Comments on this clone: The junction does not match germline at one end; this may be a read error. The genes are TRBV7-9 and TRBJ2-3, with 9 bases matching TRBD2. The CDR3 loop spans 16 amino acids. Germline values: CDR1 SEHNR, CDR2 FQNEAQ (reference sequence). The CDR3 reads CSSSPTPSGNSDTQYF. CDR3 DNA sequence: TGTTCCAGCAGCCCGACCCCTAGCGGGAACTCAGATACGCAGTATTTT.

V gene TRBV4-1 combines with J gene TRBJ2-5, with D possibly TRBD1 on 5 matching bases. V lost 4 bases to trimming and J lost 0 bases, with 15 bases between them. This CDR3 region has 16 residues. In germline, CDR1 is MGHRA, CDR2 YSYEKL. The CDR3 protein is CASSLRTGQYQETQYF. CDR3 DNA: TGCGCCAGCAGCCTTCGTACAGGTCAGTACCAAGAGACCCAGTACTTC.

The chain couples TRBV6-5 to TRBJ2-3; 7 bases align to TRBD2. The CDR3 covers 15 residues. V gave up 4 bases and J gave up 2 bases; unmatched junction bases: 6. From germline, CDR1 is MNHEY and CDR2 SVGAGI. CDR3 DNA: TGTGCCAGCAGTTCCCTAGCGGAAGACACAGATACGCAGTATTTT. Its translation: CASSSLAEDTDTQYF.

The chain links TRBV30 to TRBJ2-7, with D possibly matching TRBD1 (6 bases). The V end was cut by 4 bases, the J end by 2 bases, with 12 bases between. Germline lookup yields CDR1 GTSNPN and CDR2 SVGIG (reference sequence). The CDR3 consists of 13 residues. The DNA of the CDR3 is TGTGCCTGGAAAGCAGGGGCAACCTACGAGCAGTACTTC. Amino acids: CAWKAGATYEQYF.

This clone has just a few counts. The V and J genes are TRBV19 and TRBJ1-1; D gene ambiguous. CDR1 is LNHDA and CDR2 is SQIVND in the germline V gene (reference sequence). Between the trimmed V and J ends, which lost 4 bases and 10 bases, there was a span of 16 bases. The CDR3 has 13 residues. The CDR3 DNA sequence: TGTGCCAGTAGTAATTCCCCCGCGCACCCAGCTTTCTTT. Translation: CASSNSPAHPAFF.

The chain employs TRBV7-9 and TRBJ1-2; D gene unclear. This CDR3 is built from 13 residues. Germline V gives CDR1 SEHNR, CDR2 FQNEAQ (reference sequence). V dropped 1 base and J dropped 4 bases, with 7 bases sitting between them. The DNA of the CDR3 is TGTGCCAGCAGCTTAGTAATCGGCTATGGCTACACCTTC. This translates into CASSLVIGYGYTF.

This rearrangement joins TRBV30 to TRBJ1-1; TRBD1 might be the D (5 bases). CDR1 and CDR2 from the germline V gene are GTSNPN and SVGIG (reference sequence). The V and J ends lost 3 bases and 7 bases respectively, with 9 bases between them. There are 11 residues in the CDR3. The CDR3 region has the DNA TGTGCCTGGAGGGCAGACAGTGAAGCTTTCTTT. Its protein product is CAWRADSEAFF.

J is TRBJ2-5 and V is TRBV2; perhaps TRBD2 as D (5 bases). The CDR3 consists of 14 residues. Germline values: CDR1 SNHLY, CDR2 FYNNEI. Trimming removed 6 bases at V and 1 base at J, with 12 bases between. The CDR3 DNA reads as TGTGCCAGCAGGGGGTCGGCGGGCCAAGAGACCCAGTACTTC. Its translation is CASRGSAGQETQYF.

DNA of the CDR3: TGTGCCAGCACCTTTGGACTAGGAGTGACAGATACGCAGTATTTT. Translation: CASTFGLGVTDTQYF. This chain joins TRBV7-2 and TRBJ2-3; 7 positions agree with TRBD2. Germline trimming cut 7 bases from V and 3 bases from J; bases unmatched to any gene: 10. The CDR3 contains 15 residues. The germline CDR1 and CDR2 sequences are SGHTA and FQGNSA.

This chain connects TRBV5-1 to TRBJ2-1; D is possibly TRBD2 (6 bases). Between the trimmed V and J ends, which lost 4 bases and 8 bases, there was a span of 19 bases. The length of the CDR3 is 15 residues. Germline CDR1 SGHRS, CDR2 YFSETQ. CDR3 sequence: CASSDGHGGVDEQFF. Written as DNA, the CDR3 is TGCGCCAGCAGCGACGGACACGGAGGGGTAGATGAGCAGTTCTTC.

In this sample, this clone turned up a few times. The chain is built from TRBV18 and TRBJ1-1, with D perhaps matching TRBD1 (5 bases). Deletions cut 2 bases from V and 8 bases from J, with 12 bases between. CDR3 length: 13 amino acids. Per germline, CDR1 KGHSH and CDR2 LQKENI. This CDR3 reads CASSPGLQVEAFF. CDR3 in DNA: TGTGCCAGCTCACCAGGGCTACAGGTAGAAGCTTTCTTT.

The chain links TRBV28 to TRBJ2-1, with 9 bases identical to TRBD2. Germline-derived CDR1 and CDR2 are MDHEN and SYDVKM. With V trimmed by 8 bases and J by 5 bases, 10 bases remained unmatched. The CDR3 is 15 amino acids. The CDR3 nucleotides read TGTGCCAGCTATGGACGACTAGCGGAACACAATGAGCAGTTCTTC. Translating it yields CASYGRLAEHNEQFF.

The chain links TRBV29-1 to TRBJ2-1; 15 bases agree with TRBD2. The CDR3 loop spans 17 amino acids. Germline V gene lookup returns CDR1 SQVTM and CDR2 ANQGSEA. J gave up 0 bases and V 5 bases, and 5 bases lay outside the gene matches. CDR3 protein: CSVWGLAGGRSYNEQFF. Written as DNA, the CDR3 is TGCAGCGTTTGGGGACTAGCGGGAGGTCGCTCCTACAATGAGCAGTTCTTC.

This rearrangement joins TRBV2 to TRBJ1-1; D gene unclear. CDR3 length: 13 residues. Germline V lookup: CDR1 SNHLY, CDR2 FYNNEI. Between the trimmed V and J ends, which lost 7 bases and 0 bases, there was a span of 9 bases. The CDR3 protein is CASKTDLNTEAFF. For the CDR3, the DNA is TGTGCCAGCAAAACTGATTTGAACACTGAAGCTTTCTTT. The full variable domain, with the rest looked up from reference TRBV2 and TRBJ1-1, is EPEVTQTPSHQVTQMGQEVILRCVPISNHLYFYWYRQILGQKVEFLVSFYNNEISEKSEIFDDQFSVERPDGSNFTLKIRSTKLEDSAMYFCASKTDLNTEAFFGQGTRLTVV.

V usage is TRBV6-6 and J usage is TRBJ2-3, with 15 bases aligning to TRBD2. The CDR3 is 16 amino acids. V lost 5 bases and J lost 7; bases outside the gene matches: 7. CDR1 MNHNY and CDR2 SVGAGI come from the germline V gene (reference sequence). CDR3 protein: CASSTRTSGRVNTQYF. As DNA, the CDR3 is TGTGCCAGCAGTACCAGGACTAGCGGGAGGGTGAATACGCAGTATTTT.

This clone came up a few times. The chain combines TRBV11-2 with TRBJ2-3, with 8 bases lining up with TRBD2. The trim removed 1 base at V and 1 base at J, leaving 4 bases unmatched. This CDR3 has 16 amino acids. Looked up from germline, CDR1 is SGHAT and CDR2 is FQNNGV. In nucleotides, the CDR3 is TGTGCCAGCAGCTTAGCCGGGAGGGCGGGCACAGATACGCAGTATTTT. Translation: CASSLAGRAGTDTQYF.

CDR3 region: CASSLQGVAGELFF. The CDR3 region has the DNA TGTGCCAGCAGCTTACAGGGTGTAGCCGGGGAGCTGTTTTTT. The chain is built from TRBV7-2 and TRBJ2-2; a weak D match, TRBD1 (5 bases). This CDR3 is 14 amino acids long. The germline V gene has CDR1 SGHTA and CDR2 FQGNSA. Trimming left V 2 bases short and J 6 bases short, with 10 bases between. The whole variable domain, filled in from reference TRBV7-2 and TRBJ2-2, reads GAGVSQSPSNKVTEKGKDVELRCDPISGHTALYWYRQSLGQGLEFLIYFQGNSAPDKSGLPSDRFSAERTGGSVSTLTIQRTQQEDSAVYLCASSLQGVAGELFFGEGSRLTVL.

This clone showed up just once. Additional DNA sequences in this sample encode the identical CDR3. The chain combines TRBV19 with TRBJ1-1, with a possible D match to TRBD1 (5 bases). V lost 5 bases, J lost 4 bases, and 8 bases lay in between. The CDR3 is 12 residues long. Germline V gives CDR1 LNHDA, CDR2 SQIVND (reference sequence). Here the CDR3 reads CASSRTGTEAFF. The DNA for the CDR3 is TGTGCCAGTAGTCGCACAGGCACTGAAGCTTTCTTT.

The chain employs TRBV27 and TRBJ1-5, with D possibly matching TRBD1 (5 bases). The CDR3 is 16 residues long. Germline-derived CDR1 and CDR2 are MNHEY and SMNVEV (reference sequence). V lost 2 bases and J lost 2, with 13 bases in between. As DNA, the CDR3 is TGTGCCAGCAGTTTAGGGAACACGGGGGGCAATCAGCCCCAGCATTTT. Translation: CASSLGNTGGNQPQHF.

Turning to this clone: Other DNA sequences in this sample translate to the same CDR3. The CDR3 loop is CASSAQGYEQYF. CDR3 in DNA: TGTGCCAGCAGCGCACAGGGCTACGAGCAGTACTTC. This chain joins TRBV7-9 and TRBJ2-7; possible D gene TRBD1, 6 bases. CDR3 length: 12 amino acids. The V and J ends lost 5 bases and 3 bases respectively, with 8 bases between them. Germline V gives CDR1 SEHNR, CDR2 FQNEAQ (reference sequence).

The CDR3 DNA is TGTGCCAGCAGCTTGGCCTACAGGGACCTCTATGGCTACACCTTC. Its protein product is CASSLAYRDLYGYTF. The rearrangement joins TRBV5-5 to TRBJ1-2, with D possibly matching TRBD1 (6 bases). Trimming took off 0 bases at V and 4 bases at J, with 13 bases between the two ends. Germline loops: CDR1 SGHKS, CDR2 YYEKEE (reference sequence). This CDR3 has 15 amino acids. The whole variable domain, filled in from reference TRBV5-5 and TRBJ1-2, reads DAGVTQSPTHLIKTRGQQVTLRCSPISGHKSVSWYQQVLGQGPQFIFQYYEKEERGRGNFPDRFSARQFPNYSSELNVNALLLGDSALYLCASSLAYRDLYGYTFGSGTRLTVV.

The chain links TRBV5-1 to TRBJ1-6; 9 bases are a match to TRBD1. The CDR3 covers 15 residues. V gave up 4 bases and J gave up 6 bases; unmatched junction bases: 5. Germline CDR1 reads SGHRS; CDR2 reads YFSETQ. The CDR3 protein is CASSPGGQGNSPLHF. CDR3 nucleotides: TGCGCCAGCAGCCCCGGGGGACAGGGTAATTCACCCCTCCACTTT.

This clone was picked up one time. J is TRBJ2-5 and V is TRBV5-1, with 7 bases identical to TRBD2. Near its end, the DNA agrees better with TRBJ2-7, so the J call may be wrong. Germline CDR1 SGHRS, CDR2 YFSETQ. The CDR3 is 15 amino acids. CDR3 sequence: CASSLASGHTYEQYF. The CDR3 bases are TGCGCCAGCAGCTTGGCTAGCGGACATACCTACGAGCAGTACTTC.

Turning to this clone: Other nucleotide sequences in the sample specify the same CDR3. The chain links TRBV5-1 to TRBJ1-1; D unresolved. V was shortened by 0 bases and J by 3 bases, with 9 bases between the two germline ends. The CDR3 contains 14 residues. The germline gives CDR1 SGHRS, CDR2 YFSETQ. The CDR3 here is CASSLAGGYTEAFF. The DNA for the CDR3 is TGCGCCAGCAGCTTGGCCGGAGGGTACACTGAAGCTTTCTTT.

DNA of the CDR3: TGTGCCAGCAGTGAAAGGCCGGGGAATCAGCCCCAGCATTTT. Its protein is CASSERPGNQPQHF. The rearrangement uses TRBV2 and TRBJ1-5; D unresolved. Germline CDR1 is SNHLY and CDR2 is FYNNEI. The length of the CDR3 is 14 residues. V was clipped by 2 bases and J by 4 bases, with 9 bases between them.

The CDR3 sequence is CASSLSGGPSGNTIYF. CDR3 in DNA: TGTGCCAGCAGTTTATCGGGTGGCCCATCTGGAAACACCATATATTTT. The chain combines TRBV28 with TRBJ1-3; D is ambiguous. Trimming took 1 base from V and 1 from J, leaving 11 bases between them. Germline V gene data show CDR1 as MDHEN and CDR2 as SYDVKM. This CDR3 is built from 16 residues. Full variable domain (outside the CDR3, taken from reference TRBV28 and TRBJ1-3): DVKVTQSSRYLVKRTGEKVFLECVQDMDHENMFWYRQDPGLGLRLIYFSYDVKMKEKGDIPEGYSVSREKKERFSLILESASTNQTSMYLCASSLSGGPSGNTIYFGEGSWLTVV.

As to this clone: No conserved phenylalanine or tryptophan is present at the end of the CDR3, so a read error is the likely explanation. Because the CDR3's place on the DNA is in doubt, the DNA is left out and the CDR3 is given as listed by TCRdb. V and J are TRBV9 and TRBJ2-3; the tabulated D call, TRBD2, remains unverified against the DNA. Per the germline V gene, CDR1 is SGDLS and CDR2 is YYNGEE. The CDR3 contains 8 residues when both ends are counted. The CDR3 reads CASSARGG.